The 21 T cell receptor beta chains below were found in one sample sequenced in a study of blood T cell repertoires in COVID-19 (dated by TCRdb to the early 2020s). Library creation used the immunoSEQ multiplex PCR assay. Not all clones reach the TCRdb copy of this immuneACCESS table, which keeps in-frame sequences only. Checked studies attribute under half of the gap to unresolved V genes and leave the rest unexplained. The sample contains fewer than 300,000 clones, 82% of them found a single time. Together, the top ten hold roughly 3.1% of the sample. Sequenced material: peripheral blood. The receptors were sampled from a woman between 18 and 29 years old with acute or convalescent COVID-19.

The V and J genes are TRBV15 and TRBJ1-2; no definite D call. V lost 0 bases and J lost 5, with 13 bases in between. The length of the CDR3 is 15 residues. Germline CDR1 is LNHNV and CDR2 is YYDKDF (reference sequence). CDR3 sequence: CATSRDLGQSYGYTF. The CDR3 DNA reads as TGTGCCACCAGCAGAGATCTTGGGCAGTCATATGGCTACACCTTC.

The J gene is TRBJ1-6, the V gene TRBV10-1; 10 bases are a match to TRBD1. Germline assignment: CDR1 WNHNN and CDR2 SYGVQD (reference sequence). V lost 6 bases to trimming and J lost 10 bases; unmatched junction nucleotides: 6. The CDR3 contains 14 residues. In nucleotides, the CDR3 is TGCGCCAGCAGCAGGGACAGGGGAAACTCACCCCTCCACTTT. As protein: CASSRDRGNSPLHF.

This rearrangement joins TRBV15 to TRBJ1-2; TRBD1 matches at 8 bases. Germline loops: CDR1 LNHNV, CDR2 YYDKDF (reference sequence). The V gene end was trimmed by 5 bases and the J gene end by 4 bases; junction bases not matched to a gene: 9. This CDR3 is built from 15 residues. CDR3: CATSPPSGTGYGYTF. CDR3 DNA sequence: TGTGCCACCAGCCCCCCCAGCGGGACAGGCTATGGCTACACCTTC. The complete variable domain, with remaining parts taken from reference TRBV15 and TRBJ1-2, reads DAMVIQNPRYQVTQFGKPVTLSCSQTLNHNVMYWYQQKSSQAPKLLFHYYDKDFNNEADTPDNFQSRRPNTSFCFLDIRSPGLGDTAMYLCATSPPSGTGYGYTFGSGTRLTVV.

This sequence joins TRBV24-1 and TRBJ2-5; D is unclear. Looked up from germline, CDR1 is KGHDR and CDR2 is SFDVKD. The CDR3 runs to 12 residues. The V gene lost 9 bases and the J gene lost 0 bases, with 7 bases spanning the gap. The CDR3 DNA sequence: TGTGCCACCGGTGGTAACCAAGAGACCCAGTACTTC. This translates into CATGGNQETQYF.

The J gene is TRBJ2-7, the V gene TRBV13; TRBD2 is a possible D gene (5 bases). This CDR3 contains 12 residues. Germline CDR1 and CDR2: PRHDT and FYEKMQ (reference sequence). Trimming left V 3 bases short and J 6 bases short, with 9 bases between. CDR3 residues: CASSLVAGEQYF. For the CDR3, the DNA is TGTGCCAGCAGCTTGGTTGCGGGCGAGCAGTACTTC.

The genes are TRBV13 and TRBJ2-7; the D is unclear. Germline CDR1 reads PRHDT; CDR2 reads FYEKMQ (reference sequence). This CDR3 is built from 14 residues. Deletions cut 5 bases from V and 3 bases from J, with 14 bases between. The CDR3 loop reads CASSPTLQSYEQYF. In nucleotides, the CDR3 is TGTGCCAGCAGCCCAACCCTACAGAGCTACGAGCAGTACTTC.

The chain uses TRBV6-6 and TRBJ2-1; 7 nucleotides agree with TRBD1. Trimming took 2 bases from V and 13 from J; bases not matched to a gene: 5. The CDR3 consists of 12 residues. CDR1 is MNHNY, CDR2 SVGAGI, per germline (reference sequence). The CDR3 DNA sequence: TGTGCCAGCAGTTACGAGACAGGGAATCAGTTCTTC. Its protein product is CASSYETGNQFF.

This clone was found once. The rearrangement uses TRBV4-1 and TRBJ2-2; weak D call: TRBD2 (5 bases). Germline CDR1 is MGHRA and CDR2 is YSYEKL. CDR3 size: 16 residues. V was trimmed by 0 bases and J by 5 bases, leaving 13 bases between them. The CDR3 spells CASSQDTGDATGELFF. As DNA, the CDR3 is TGCGCCAGCAGCCAAGATACCGGGGATGCTACCGGGGAGCTGTTTTTT.

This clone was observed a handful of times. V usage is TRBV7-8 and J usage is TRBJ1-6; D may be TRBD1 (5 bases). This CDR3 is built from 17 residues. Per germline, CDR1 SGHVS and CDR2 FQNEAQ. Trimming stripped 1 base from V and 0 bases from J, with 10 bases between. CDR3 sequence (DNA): TGTGCCAGCAGCTTAGGGGACTTAAGCTCCTATAATTCACCCCTCCACTTT. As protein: CASSLGDLSSYNSPLHF.

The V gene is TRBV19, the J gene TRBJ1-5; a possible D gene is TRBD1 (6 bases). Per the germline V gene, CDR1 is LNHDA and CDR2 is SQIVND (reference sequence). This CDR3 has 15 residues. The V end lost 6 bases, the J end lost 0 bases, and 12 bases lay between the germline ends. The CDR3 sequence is CASRVRQDSNQPQHF. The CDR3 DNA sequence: TGTGCCAGTAGGGTAAGACAGGATAGCAATCAGCCCCAGCATTTT.

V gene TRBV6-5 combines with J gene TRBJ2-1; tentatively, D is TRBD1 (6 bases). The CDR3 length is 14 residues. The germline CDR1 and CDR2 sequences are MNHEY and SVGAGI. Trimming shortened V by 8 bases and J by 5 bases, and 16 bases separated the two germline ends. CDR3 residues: CASGSWTANNEQFF. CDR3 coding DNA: TGTGCCAGCGGGAGTTGGACAGCCAACAATGAGCAGTTCTTC.

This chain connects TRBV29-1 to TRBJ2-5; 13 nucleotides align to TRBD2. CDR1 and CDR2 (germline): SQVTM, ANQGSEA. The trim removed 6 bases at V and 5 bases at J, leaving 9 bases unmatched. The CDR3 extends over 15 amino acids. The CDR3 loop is CSVTGLAGSWETQYF. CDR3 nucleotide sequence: TGCAGCGTCACGGGACTAGCGGGGTCTTGGGAGACCCAGTACTTC.

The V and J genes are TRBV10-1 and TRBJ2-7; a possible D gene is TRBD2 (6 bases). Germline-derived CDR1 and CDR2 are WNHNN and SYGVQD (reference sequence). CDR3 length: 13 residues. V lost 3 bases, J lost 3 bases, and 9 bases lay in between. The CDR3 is CASSERGGYEQYF. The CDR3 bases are TGCGCCAGCAGTGAACGGGGAGGCTACGAGCAGTACTTC.

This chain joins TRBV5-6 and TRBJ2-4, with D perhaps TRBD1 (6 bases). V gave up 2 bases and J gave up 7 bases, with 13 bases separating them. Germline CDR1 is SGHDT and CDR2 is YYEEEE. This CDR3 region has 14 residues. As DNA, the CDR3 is TGTGCCAGCAGCTTTCTTGGGACAAGGAACATTCAGTACTTC. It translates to CASSFLGTRNIQYF.

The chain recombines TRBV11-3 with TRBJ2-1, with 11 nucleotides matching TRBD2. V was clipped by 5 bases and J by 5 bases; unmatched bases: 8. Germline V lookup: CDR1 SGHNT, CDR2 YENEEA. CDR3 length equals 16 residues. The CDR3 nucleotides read TGTGCCAGCAGCCTGCAACTAGCGGGAGATCACAATGAGCAGTTCTTC. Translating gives CASSLQLAGDHNEQFF.

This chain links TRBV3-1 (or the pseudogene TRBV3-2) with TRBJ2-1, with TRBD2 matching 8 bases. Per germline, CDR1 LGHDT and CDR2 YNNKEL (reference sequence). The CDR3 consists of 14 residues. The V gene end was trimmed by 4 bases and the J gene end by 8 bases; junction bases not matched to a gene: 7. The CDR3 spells CASSPPSGFHEQFF. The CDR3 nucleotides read TGTGCCAGCAGCCCGCCTAGCGGGTTCCATGAGCAGTTCTTC.

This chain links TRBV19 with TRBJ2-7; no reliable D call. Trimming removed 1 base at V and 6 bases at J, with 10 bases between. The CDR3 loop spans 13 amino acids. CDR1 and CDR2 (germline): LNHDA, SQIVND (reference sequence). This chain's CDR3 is CASSIVLVGEQYF. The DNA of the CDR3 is TGTGCCAGTAGTATAGTCCTCGTCGGCGAGCAGTACTTC.

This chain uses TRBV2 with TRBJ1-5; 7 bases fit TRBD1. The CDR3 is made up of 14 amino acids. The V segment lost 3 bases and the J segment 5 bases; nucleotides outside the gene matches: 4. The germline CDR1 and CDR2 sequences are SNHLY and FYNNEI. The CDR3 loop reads CASSETGLDQPQHF. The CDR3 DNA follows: TGTGCCAGCAGTGAGACAGGGCTTGATCAGCCCCAGCATTTT.

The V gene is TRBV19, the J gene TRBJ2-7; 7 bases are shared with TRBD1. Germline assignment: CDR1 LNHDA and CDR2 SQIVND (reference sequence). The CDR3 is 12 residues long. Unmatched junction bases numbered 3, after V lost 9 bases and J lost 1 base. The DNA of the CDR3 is TGTGCCAGCACGGACAGGTCCTACGAGCAGTACTTC. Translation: CASTDRSYEQYF.

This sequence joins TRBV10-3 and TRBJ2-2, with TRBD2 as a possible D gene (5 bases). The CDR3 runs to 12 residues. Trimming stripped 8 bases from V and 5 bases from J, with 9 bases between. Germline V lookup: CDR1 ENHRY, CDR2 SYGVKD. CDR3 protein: CAIHGGTGELFF. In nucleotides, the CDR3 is TGTGCCATCCATGGCGGGACCGGGGAGCTGTTTTTT.

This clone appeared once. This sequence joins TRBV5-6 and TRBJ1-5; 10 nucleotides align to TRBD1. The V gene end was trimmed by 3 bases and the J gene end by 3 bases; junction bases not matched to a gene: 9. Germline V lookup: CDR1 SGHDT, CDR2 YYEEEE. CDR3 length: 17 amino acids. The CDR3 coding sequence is TGTGCCAGCAGCTCCATACGACAGGGGGCTATCAATCAGCCCCAGCATTTT. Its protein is CASSSIRQGAINQPQHF.